The 28 T cell receptor beta chains below were found in one sample sequenced in a study of shared clonotypes between healthy human individuals. Some clones are missing from TCRdb's copy, which holds only in-frame ones; the method was immunoSEQ multiplex PCR. The sample includes some 1.4 million clones, about 96% of them seen just once. Sequences were obtained from naive CD4+ T cells sorted from blood. Indicated subset: CD45RA+ positively selected. These receptors were obtained from a man aged 25 to 40 in good health.

This clone was seen once. V usage is TRBV5-8 and J usage is TRBJ2-3, with D perhaps matching TRBD1 (5 bases). The CDR3 is 16 amino acids. The V end lost 4 bases, the J end lost 0 bases, and 15 bases lay between the germline ends. Germline CDR1 SGHTS, CDR2 YDEGEE. The CDR3 loop reads CASSQGQRTSTDTQYF. CDR3 bases: TGTGCCAGCAGCCAGGGCCAGCGAACTAGCACAGATACGCAGTATTTT.

The chain couples TRBV5-1 to TRBJ2-2, with 10 nucleotides matching TRBD2. The CDR3 spans 14 residues. The germline V gene has CDR1 SGHRS and CDR2 YFSETQ. V lost 6 bases and J lost 5; bases outside the gene matches: 4. The CDR3 region is CASKGLALTGELFF. The CDR3 DNA is TGCGCCAGCAAGGGACTAGCGTTGACCGGGGAGCTGTTTTTT.

This chain links TRBV28 with TRBJ2-7, with TRBD2 matching 13 bases. V gave up 4 bases and J gave up 6 bases; unmatched junction bases: 9. In germline, CDR1 is MDHEN, CDR2 SYDVKM. The CDR3 is 16 residues long. The CDR3 nucleotides are TGTGCCAGCAGTTCCTCTACTAGCGGGAGGGCGGTCGAGCAGTACTTC. Translation: CASSSSTSGRAVEQYF.

V gene TRBV5-4 combines with J gene TRBJ2-2; 8 bases are a match to TRBD1. Trimming cost V 4 bases and J 2 bases; bases outside gene matches: 10. The CDR3 runs 17 residues. Germline V gene lookup returns CDR1 SGHNT and CDR2 YYREEE (reference sequence). The CDR3 here is CASSRDRSQLNTGELFF. CDR3 coding DNA: TGTGCCAGCAGCCGGGACAGGTCCCAGTTAAACACCGGGGAGCTGTTTTTT.

V is TRBV7-6 and J is TRBJ1-1; D is possibly TRBD1 (6 bases). Germline CDR1 SGHVS, CDR2 FNYEAQ. There are 18 residues in the CDR3. Trimming removed 1 base from V and 5 bases from J, with 23 bases in between. CDR3: CASSLEIGGTGLETEAFF. The CDR3 nucleotides are TGTGCCAGCAGCTTAGAAATTGGAGGCACAGGGTTAGAGACTGAAGCTTTCTTT.

The chain employs TRBV30 and TRBJ1-1; 10 bases are a match to TRBD1. This CDR3 is 15 amino acids long. Germline trimming cut 2 bases from V and 2 bases from J; bases unmatched to any gene: 5. The V gene's germline CDR1 is GTSNPN and CDR2 SVGIG (reference sequence). This CDR3 reads CAWSSGTGANTEAFF. CDR3 DNA sequence: TGTGCCTGGAGTAGCGGGACAGGGGCTAACACTGAAGCTTTCTTT.

The chain links TRBV2 to TRBJ1-3; weak D call: TRBD1 (5 bases). The CDR3 runs 16 residues. Trimming cost V 4 bases and J 0 bases, with 13 bases left between them. Germline V gene data show CDR1 as SNHLY and CDR2 as FYNNEI. The CDR3, as DNA: TGTGCCAGCAGTGGGGGACGAGGGGACTCTGGAAACACCATATATTTT. This gives the protein CASSGGRGDSGNTIYF.

The chain has TRBV28 and TRBJ1-3; D is ambiguous. The CDR3 totals 14 residues. Germline V gene lookup returns CDR1 MDHEN and CDR2 SYDVKM. V lost 8 bases and J lost 0, with 11 bases in between. This CDR3 is CASGVQSSGNTIYF. The CDR3 DNA follows: TGTGCCAGCGGGGTACAGAGCTCTGGAAACACCATATATTTT.

The chain links TRBV5-1 to TRBJ2-5; TRBD1 matches 9 bases. With 2 bases clipped from V and 3 bases from J, the junction kept 5 bases outside the gene matches. The CDR3 has 15 residues. Germline V gene sequence: CDR1 SGHRS, CDR2 YFSETQ. The CDR3 DNA is TGCGCCAGCAGCTTTTGGCGGACAGGGGAAGAGACCCAGTACTTC. Protein sequence: CASSFWRTGEETQYF.

V gene TRBV9 combines with J gene TRBJ2-1, with 10 bases that match TRBD2. In germline, CDR1 is SGDLS, CDR2 YYNGEE. J gave up 3 bases and V 1 base, and 10 bases lay outside the gene matches. The CDR3 loop spans 18 amino acids. CDR3 in amino acids: CASSVYPSGSPLYNEQFF. The CDR3 DNA follows: TGTGCCAGCAGCGTATATCCTAGCGGGAGCCCTCTCTACAATGAGCAGTTCTTC.

J is TRBJ2-1 and V is TRBV9, with 16 bases aligning to TRBD2. The V segment lost 0 bases and the J segment 2 bases; nucleotides outside the gene matches: 11. CDR1 is SGDLS and CDR2 is YYNGEE in the germline V gene. The CDR3 length is 21 residues. The CDR3 coding sequence is TGTGCCAGCAGCGTAGCAGTACCAGCCGGGACTAGCGGGAGGGCCTACAATGAGCAGTTCTTC. Amino acid sequence: CASSVAVPAGTSGRAYNEQFF.

The V gene is TRBV5-1, the J gene TRBJ2-5; D not resolved. Trimming stripped 0 bases from V and 5 bases from J, with 14 bases between. This CDR3 spans 15 amino acids. Per the germline V gene, CDR1 is SGHRS and CDR2 is YFSETQ. In DNA form, the CDR3 reads TGCGCCAGCAGCTTGGGAGTTAGTCTAATCGAGACCCAGTACTTC. Amino acid sequence: CASSLGVSLIETQYF.

This chain joins TRBV18 and TRBJ1-2; D remains ambiguous. This CDR3 contains 17 residues. Germline CDR1 and CDR2: KGHSH and LQKENI. Trimming left V 3 bases short and J 7 bases short, with 24 bases between. The CDR3 DNA reads TGTGCCAGCTCACCGCAAAGGACCGGGGTGGGTTTCAGTGGCTACACCTTC. It yields the protein CASSPQRTGVGFSGYTF.

The chain has TRBV10-3 and TRBJ2-1, with D tentatively TRBD2 (6 bases). The CDR3 sequence is 13 residues long. V was pared by 6 bases and J by 8 bases, with 14 bases between. CDR1 is ENHRY, CDR2 SYGVKD, per germline. CDR3 residues: CAIRATSVDEQFF. The CDR3 coding sequence is TGTGCCATCAGGGCGACTAGTGTTGATGAGCAGTTCTTC.

In this sample, this clone turned up many times. The rearrangement links TRBV19 to TRBJ2-1; D perhaps matches TRBD2 (6 bases). CDR1 and CDR2 from the germline V gene are LNHDA and SQIVND (reference sequence). The CDR3 runs 14 residues. V was cut by 7 bases and J by 3 bases, with 13 bases left in between. CDR3 DNA sequence: TGTGCCAGTAACGGGGGAGAGGTCTACAATGAGCAGTTCTTC. This encodes CASNGGEVYNEQFF.

The rearrangement joins TRBV28 to TRBJ1-2; D perhaps matches TRBD1 (5 bases). CDR1 is MDHEN, CDR2 SYDVKM, per germline. The CDR3 consists of 14 residues. V was clipped by 1 base and J by 2 bases, with 8 bases between them. In nucleotides, the CDR3 is TGTGCCAGCAGTTTATACCCAGGGAACTATGGCTACACCTTC. This sequence encodes CASSLYPGNYGYTF.

The chain carries TRBV25-1 and TRBJ1-1; no firm D call. The germline V and J ends were trimmed by 1 base and 0 bases, with 9 bases remaining between them. Germline V gene lookup returns CDR1 MGHDK and CDR2 SYGVNS. The CDR3 extends over 15 amino acids. The CDR3 DNA sequence: TGTGCCAGCAGTGAATCGGGGATCTTGAACACTGAAGCTTTCTTT. This gives the protein CASSESGILNTEAFF.

About this clone itself: Distinct nucleotide sequences in the sample also encode this CDR3. This chain joins TRBV5-4 and TRBJ2-3; D is undetermined. This CDR3 spans 11 amino acids. From germline, CDR1 is SGHNT and CDR2 YYREEE (reference sequence). V gave up 1 base and J gave up 3 bases, with 0 bases separating them. CDR3 region: CASSLTDTQYF. Written as DNA, the CDR3 is TGTGCCAGCAGCTTGACAGATACGCAGTATTTT.

This sequence joins TRBV28 and TRBJ2-7; D is ambiguous. Germline CDR1 MDHEN, CDR2 SYDVKM. V lost 6 bases and J 7 bases, leaving 13 bases between the germline ends. The CDR3 runs to 12 residues. This CDR3 reads CASSLILREQYF. DNA for the CDR3: TGTGCCAGCAGCCTCATACTACGAGAGCAGTACTTC.

About this clone itself: At the DNA level, this CDR3 is encoded by other sequences in the same sample as well. The chain is built from TRBV29-1 and TRBJ1-5, with TRBD1 identical over 10 bases. J lost 2 bases, V lost 6 bases, and 1 base had no gene match. Germline V gene data show CDR1 as SQVTM and CDR2 as ANQGSEA. The length of the CDR3 is 13 residues. The CDR3: CSVGTGGNQPQHF. Here the CDR3 DNA reads TGCAGCGTGGGGACAGGGGGCAATCAGCCCCAGCATTTT.

The chain joins TRBV5-4 to TRBJ1-3; no clear D gene. The CDR3 runs 13 residues. The germline V and J ends were trimmed by 3 bases and 2 bases, with 6 bases remaining between them. The germline CDR1 and CDR2 sequences are SGHNT and YYREEE (reference sequence). CDR3 loop: CASSSRTGNTIYF. Here the CDR3 DNA reads TGTGCCAGCAGCTCAAGAACTGGAAACACCATATATTTT. The complete variable domain, with remaining parts taken from reference TRBV5-4 and TRBJ1-3, reads ETGVTQSPTHLIKTRGQQVTLRCSSQSGHNTVSWYQQALGQGPQFIFQYYREEENGRGNFPPRFSGLQFPNYSSELNVNALELDDSALYLCASSSRTGNTIYFGEGSWLTVV.

J is TRBJ2-7 and V is TRBV10-1, with D possibly matching TRBD2 (6 bases). CDR3 size: 13 residues. Deletions cut 8 bases from V and 2 bases from J, with 13 bases between. Germline V CDR1 and CDR2: WNHNN, SYGVQD (reference sequence). The CDR3 nucleotides are TGCGCCAGCCCACCCGGGGGTCCCTACGAGCAGTACTTC. Translating gives CASPPGGPYEQYF.

The rearrangement links TRBV11-2 to TRBJ2-5; TRBD2 is a possible D gene (5 bases). The assigned J gene may be wrong: the sequence end matches TRBJ2-7 better. CDR1 and CDR2 (germline): SGHAT, FQNNGV. CDR3 length: 14 amino acids. CDR3 DNA sequence: TGTGCCAGCGCAAATCCACGGACTGTGGGCGAGCAGTACTTC. Translation gives CASANPRTVGEQYF.

This sequence joins TRBV11-2 and TRBJ2-7; D unclear. Germline V gives CDR1 SGHAT, CDR2 FQNNGV. With 5 bases removed from V and 3 bases from J, the gap between germline ends came to 23 bases. CDR3 length: 17 amino acids. The CDR3 sequence: CASSQVLGAIGIYEQYF. Here the CDR3 DNA reads TGTGCCAGCAGCCAAGTACTTGGCGCGATTGGTATCTACGAGCAGTACTTC. The full variable domain, with the rest looked up from reference TRBV11-2 and TRBJ2-7, is EAGVAQSPRYKIIEKRQSVAFWCNPISGHATLYWYQQILGQGPKLLIQFQNNGVVDDSQLPKDRFSAERLKGVDSTLKIQPAKLEDSAVYLCASSQVLGAIGIYEQYFGPGTRLTVT.

The J gene is TRBJ2-6, the V gene TRBV15; D may be TRBD1 (6 bases). The V gene lost 5 bases and the J gene lost 1 base, with 15 bases spanning the gap. The length of the CDR3 is 17 residues. The germline gives CDR1 LNHNV, CDR2 YYDKDF (reference sequence). The CDR3 nucleotides read TGTGCCACCAGCTCAGGACAGCTCATATCTGGGGCCAACGTCCTGACTTTC. Its translation is CATSSGQLISGANVLTF.

The chain uses TRBV11-3 and TRBJ2-1; the D gene could be TRBD1 or TRBD2 (5 bases each). Germline V gene lookup returns CDR1 SGHNT and CDR2 YENEEA. Trimming cost V 5 bases and J 2 bases, with 13 bases left between them. This CDR3 has 15 residues. This CDR3 reads CASSPRETTYNEQFF. The DNA of the CDR3 is TGTGCCAGCAGCCCCAGGGAGACAACCTACAATGAGCAGTTCTTC.

The chain uses TRBV25-1 and TRBJ2-3; D remains ambiguous. The germline gives CDR1 MGHDK, CDR2 SYGVNS. The CDR3 contains 13 residues. V was pared by 6 bases and J by 4 bases, with 11 bases between. The CDR3 is CASRPHRADTQYF. The DNA of the CDR3 is TGTGCCAGCAGGCCCCACCGGGCAGATACGCAGTATTTT.

The rearrangement uses TRBV18 and TRBJ2-7; 9 bases match TRBD1. The CDR3 extends over 14 amino acids. CDR1 KGHSH and CDR2 LQKENI come from the germline V gene. V dropped 5 bases and J dropped 5; count of bases not matched to a gene: 7. CDR3 bases: TGTGCCAGCTCATCAGGGGACAGGGCGGACGAGCAGTACTTC. It yields the protein CASSSGDRADEQYF. Full variable domain (remainder filled in from reference TRBV18 and TRBJ2-7): NAGVMQNPRHLVRRRGQEARLRCSPMKGHSHVYWYRQLPEEGLKFMVYLQKENIIDESGMPKERFSAEFPKEGPSILRIQQVVRGDSAAYFCASSSGDRADEQYFGPGTRLTVT.